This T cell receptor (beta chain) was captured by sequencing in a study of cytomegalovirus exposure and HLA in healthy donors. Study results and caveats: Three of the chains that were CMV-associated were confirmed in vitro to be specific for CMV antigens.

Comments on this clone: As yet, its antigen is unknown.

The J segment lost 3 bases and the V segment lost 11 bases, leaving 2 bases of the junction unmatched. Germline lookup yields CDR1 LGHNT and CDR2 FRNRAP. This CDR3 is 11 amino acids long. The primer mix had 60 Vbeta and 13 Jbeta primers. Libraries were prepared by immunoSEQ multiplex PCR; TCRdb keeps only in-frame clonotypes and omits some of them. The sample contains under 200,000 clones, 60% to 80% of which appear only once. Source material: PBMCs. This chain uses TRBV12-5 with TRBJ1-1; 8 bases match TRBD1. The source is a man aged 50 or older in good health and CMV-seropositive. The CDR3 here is CAGQGDTEAFF. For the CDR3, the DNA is TGTGCTGGACAGGGAGACACTGAAGCTTTCTTT. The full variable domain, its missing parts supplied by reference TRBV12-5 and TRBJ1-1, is DARVTQTPRHKVTEMGQEVTMRCQPILGHNTVFWYRQTMMQGLELLAYFRNRAPLDDSGMPKDRFSAEMPDATLATLKIQPSEPRDSAVYFCAGQGDTEAFFGQGTRLTVV.